Described below is a single TCR beta chain sequence and its context. Terminally differentiated effector memory CD45RA+ cells were left out of the naive CD8 fraction, which was CD45RO-negative and positively selected for CCR7. The data derive from a study of shared clonotypes between healthy human individuals. Libraries were prepared by immunoSEQ multiplex PCR; TCRdb keeps only in-frame clonotypes and omits some of them. The sample yields about 590,000 clones, 95% to 96% seen once. Germline lookup yields CDR1 MGHRA and CDR2 YSYEKL. Deletions cut 0 bases from V and 3 bases from J, with 12 bases between. CDR3 length equals 15 residues.

The chain couples TRBV4-1 to TRBJ2-7; D gene unclear. The receptor was derived from a woman aged 25-40 years in good health. Sequencing was performed on naive CD8+ T cells sorted from blood. The CDR3 is CASSQEIRTFYEQYF. In DNA form, the CDR3 reads TGCGCCAGCAGCCAAGAGATTAGGACCTTCTACGAGCAGTACTTC.